This T cell receptor (beta chain) was retrieved from a study of T cells in Graves' hyperthyroidism and ophthalmopathy. Criteria for exclusion of patients were uncontrolled infection, other autoimmune disease, pregnancy or lactation. Study outcomes and limitations: It was a median approximately 6 months before onset that the model predicted ophthalmopathy. Among clonotypes expanded in thyroid above 0.001, most were also found in blood. A 13 V-J signature model discriminated ophthalmopathy versus stable hyperthyroidism.

Researchers took RNA transcripts and amplified the TCR beta CDR3 regions from them. TCR CDR3 regions were first amplified by RT-PCR with HTBI primers. TCRdb re-called the multiplex PCR reads through MiXCR, storing one row per CDR3 protein. The repertoire holds 550,000 to 650,000 distinct CDR3 sequences, approximately 14% seen once, with around 13% in the top ten. This clonotype was recorded many times. The antigen remains undetermined. Germline lookup yields CDR1 SGHVS and CDR2 FQNEAQ. The CDR3 is 16 amino acids. The V segment lost 2 bases and the J segment 7 bases; nucleotides outside the gene matches: 7.

This TCR was recovered from a woman between 35 and 50 years old with Graves' hyperthyroidism. Sequencing used blood. This rearrangement joins TRBV7-8 to TRBJ2-2, with 10 positions matching TRBD2. CDR3 bases: TGTGCCAGCAGCTTACCCCTAGCGGGAGCGGGCGGGGAGCTGTTTTTT. Its translation is CASSLPLAGAGGELFF.